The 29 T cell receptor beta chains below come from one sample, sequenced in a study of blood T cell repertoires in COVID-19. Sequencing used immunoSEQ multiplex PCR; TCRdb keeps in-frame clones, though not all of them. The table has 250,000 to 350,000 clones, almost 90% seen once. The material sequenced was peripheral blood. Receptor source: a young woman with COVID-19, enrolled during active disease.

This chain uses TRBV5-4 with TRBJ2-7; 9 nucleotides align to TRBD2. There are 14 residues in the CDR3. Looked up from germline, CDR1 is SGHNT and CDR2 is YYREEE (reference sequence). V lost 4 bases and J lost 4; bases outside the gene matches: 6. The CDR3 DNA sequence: TGTGCCAGCAGCGAGCTGCGGGAGGGTTACGAGCAGTACTTC. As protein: CASSELREGYEQYF. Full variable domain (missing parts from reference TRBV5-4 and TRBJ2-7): ETGVTQSPTHLIKTRGQQVTLRCSSQSGHNTVSWYQQALGQGPQFIFQYYREEENGRGNFPPRFSGLQFPNYSSELNVNALELDDSALYLCASSELREGYEQYFGPGTRLTVT.

The CDR3: CASSGASPNTGELFF. CDR3 coding DNA: TGTGCCAGCAGCGGAGCCTCTCCGAACACCGGGGAGCTGTTTTTT. The chain links TRBV9 to TRBJ2-2; D is uncertain. From germline, CDR1 is SGDLS and CDR2 YYNGEE. The germline V and J ends were trimmed by 3 bases and 0 bases, with 9 bases remaining between them. This CDR3 has 15 amino acids.

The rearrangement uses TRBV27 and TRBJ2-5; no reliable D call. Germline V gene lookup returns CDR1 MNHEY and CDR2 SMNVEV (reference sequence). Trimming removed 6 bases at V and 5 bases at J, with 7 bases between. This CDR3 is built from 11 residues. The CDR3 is CASSSQETQYF. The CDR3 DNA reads TGTGCCAGCAGCTCTCAGGAGACCCAGTACTTC.

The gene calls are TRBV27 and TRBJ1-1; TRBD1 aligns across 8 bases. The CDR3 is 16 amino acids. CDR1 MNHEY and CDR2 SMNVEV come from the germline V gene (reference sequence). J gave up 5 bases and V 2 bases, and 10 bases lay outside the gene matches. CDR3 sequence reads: CASSLVGTGRGTEAFF. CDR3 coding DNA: TGTGCCAGCAGTTTAGTGGGGACAGGCCGGGGGACTGAAGCTTTCTTT.

CDR3 coding DNA: TGCGCCAGCAGCCAAGAATCGGCAGGGATCCCCAATGAGCAGTTCTTC. Amino acid sequence: CASSQESAGIPNEQFF. The J gene is TRBJ2-1, the V gene TRBV4-1; TRBD1 might be the D (5 bases). Germline lookup yields CDR1 MGHRA and CDR2 YSYEKL. The CDR3 is made up of 16 amino acids. V dropped 0 bases and J dropped 6 bases, with 15 bases sitting between them.

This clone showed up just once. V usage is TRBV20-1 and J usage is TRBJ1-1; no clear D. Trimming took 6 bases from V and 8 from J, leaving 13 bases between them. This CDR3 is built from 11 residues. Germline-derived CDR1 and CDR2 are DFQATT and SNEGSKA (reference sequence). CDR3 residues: CSAQVPAEAFF. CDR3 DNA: TGCAGTGCCCAGGTCCCGGCCGAAGCTTTCTTT.

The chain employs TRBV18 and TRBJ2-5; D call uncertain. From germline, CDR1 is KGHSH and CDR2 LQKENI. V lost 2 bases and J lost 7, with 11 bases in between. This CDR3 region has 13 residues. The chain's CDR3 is CASSPEVVGTQYF. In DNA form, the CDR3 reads TGTGCCAGCTCACCAGAGGTCGTCGGGACCCAGTACTTC.

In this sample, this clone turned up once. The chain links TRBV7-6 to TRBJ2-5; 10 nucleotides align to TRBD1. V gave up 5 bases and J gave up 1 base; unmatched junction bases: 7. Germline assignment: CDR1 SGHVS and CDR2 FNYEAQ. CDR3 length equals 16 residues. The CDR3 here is CASSPPGQGTQETQYF. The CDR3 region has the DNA TGTGCCAGCAGCCCCCCGGGACAGGGGACCCAAGAGACCCAGTACTTC. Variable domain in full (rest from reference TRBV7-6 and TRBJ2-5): GAGVSQSPRYKVTKRGQDVALRCDPISGHVSLYWYRQALGQGPEFLTYFNYEAQQDKSGLPNDRFSAERPEGSISTLTIQRTEQRDSAMYRCASSPPGQGTQETQYFGPGTRLLVL.

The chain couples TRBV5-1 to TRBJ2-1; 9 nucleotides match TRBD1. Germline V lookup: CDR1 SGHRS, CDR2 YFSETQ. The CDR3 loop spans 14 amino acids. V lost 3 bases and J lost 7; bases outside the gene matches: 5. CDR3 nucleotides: TGCGCCAGCAGCTCCGGGACAGGGATGAATGAGCAGTTCTTC. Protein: CASSSGTGMNEQFF.

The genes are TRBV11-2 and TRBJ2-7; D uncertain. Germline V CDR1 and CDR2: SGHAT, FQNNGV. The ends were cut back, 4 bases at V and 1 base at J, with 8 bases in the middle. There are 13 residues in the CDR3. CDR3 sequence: CASSWALSYEQYF. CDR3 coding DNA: TGTGCCAGCAGCTGGGCCCTGTCCTACGAGCAGTACTTC.

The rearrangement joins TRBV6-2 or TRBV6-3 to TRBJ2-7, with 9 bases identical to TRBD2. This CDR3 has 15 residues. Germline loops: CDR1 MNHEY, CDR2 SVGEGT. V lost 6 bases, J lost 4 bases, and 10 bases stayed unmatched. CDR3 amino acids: CASSTIGLARYEQYF. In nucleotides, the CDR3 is TGTGCCAGCAGCACAATAGGACTAGCGAGATACGAGCAGTACTTC.

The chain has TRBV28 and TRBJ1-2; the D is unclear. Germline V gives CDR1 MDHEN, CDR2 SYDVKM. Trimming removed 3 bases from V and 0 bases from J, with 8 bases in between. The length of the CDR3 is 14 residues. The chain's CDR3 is CASSLVQANYGYTF. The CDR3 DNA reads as TGTGCCAGCAGTTTGGTGCAGGCTAACTATGGCTACACCTTC.

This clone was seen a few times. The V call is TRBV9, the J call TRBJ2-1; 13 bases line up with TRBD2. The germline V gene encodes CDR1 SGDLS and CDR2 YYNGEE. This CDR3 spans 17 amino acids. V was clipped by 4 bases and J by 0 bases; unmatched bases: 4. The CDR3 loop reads CASSPRTSGSSYNEQFF. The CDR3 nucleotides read TGTGCCAGCAGCCCCCGGACTAGCGGGAGCTCCTACAATGAGCAGTTCTTC.

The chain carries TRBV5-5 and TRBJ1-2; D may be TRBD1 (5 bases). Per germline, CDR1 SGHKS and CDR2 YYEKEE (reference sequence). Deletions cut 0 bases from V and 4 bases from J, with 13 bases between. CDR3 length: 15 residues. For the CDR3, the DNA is TGTGCCAGCAGCTTGGGCTCAGGGCGGCGCTATGGCTACACCTTC. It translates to CASSLGSGRRYGYTF.

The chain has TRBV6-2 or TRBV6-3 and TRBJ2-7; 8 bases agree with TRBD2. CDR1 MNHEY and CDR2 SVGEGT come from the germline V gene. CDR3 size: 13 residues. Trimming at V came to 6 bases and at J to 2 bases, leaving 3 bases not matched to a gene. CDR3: CASSRLATYEQYF. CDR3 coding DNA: TGTGCCAGCAGCCGACTAGCGACCTACGAGCAGTACTTC.

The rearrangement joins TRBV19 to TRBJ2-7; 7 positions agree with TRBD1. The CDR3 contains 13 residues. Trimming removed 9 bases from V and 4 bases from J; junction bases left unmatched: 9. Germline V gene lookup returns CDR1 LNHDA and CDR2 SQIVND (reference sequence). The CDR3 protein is CARTGQDPYEQYF. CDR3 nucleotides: TGTGCCAGGACTGGACAGGACCCTTACGAGCAGTACTTC.

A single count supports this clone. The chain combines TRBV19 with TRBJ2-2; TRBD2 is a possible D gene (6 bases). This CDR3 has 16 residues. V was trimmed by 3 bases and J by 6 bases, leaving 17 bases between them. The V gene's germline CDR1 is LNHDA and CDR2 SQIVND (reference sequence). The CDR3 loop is CASSIRGRRGAGELFF. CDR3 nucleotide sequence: TGTGCCAGTAGTATTCGGGGTCGGAGGGGCGCCGGGGAGCTGTTTTTT.

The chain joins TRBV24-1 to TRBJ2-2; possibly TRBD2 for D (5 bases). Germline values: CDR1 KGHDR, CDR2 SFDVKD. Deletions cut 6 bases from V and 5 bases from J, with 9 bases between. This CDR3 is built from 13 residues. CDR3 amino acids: CATSTPGTGELFF. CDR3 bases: TGTGCCACCAGTACCCCGGGGACCGGGGAGCTGTTTTTT.

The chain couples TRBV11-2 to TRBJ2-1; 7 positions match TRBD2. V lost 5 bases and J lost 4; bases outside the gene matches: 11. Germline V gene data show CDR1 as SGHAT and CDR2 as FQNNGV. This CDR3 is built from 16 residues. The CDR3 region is CASSRSPGGQYNEQFF. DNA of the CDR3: TGTGCCAGCAGCCGAAGCCCGGGAGGTCAATACAATGAGCAGTTCTTC.

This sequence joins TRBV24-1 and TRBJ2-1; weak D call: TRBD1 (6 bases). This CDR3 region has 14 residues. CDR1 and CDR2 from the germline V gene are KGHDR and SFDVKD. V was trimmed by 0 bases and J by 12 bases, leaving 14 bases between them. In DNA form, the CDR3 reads TGTGCCACCAGTGATTTGCCGAAGGCGACAGGGCAGTTCTTC. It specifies CATSDLPKATGQFF.

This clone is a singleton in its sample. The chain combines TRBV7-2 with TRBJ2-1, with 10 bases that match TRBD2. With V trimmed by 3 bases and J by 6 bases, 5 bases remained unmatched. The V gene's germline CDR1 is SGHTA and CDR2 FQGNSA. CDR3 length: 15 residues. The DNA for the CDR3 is TGTGCCAGCAGCTTCGTAGCGGGAGGCGTCAATGAGCAGTTCTTC. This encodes CASSFVAGGVNEQFF.

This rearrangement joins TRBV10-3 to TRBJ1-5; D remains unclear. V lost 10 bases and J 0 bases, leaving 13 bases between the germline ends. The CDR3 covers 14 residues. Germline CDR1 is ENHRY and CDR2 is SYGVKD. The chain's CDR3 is CATLEGDSNQPQHF. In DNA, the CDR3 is TGTGCCACCCTGGAGGGAGATAGCAATCAGCCCCAGCATTTT.

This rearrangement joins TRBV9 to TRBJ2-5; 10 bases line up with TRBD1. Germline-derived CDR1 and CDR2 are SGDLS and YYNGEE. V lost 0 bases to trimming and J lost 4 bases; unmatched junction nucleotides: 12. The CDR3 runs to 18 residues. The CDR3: CASSVGQGAASSRETQYF. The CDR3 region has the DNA TGTGCCAGCAGCGTAGGACAGGGGGCGGCTAGTTCGCGAGAGACCCAGTACTTC.

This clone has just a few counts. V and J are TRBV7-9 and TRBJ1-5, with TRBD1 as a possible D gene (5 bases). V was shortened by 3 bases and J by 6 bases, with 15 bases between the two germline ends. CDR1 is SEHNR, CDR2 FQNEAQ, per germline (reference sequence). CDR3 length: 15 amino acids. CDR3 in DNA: TGTGCCAGCAGCTTTGCGGGGGGAATCGGTCAGCCCCAGCATTTT. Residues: CASSFAGGIGQPQHF.

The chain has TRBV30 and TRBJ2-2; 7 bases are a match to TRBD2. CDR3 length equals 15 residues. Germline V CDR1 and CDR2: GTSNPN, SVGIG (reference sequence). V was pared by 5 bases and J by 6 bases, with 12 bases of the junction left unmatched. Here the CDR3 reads CAWRAVAGVAGELFF. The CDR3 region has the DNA TGTGCCTGGCGGGCCGTCGCGGGAGTCGCCGGGGAGCTGTTTTTT.

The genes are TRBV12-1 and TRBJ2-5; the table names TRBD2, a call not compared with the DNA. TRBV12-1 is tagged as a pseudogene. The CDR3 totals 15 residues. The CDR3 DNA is TGTGCCAGCAGCTCCCGACTAGCGGGCCAAGAGACCCAGTACTTC. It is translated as CASSSRLAGQETQYF.

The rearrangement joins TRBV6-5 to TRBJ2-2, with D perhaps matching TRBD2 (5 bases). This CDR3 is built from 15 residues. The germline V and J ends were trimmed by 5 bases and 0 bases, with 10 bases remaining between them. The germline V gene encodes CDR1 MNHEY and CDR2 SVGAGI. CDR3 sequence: CASSRGLSNTGELFF. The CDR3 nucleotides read TGTGCCAGCAGTCGCGGGCTATCGAACACCGGGGAGCTGTTTTTT.

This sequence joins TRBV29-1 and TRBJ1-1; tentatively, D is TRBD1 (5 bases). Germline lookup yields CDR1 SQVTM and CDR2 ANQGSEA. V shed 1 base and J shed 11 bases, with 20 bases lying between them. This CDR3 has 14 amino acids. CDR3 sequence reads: CSVEVPSSPAGAFF. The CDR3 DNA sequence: TGCAGCGTTGAAGTCCCCAGCAGCCCTGCAGGGGCTTTCTTT.

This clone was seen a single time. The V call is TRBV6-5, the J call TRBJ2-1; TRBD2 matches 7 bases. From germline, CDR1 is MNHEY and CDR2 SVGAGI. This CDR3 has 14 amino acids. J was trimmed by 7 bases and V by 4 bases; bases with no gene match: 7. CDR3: CASSFGGGPNEQFF. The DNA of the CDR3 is TGTGCCAGCAGTTTTGGGGGAGGGCCGAATGAGCAGTTCTTC.